The present entry profiles one TCR beta chain with its context. The data originate from a study of blood T cell repertoires in COVID-19. Generated by immunoSEQ multiplex PCR, the TCRdb table keeps only in-frame clones and is missing some. This sample has 350,000 to 500,000 clones, with around 90% found just once. V lost 0 bases to trimming and J lost 4 bases, with 13 bases between them. CDR3 length: 15 amino acids. From germline, CDR1 is SGHKS and CDR2 YYEKEE (reference sequence). This chain joins TRBV5-5 and TRBJ1-2; no definite D call. Sample: peripheral blood. The source of this sequence is a man aged 18 to 35 with COVID-19, enrolled during active disease. For the CDR3, the DNA is TGTGCCAGCAGCTTGGGATTGATTGCGGGCTATGGCTACACCTTC. Translation: CASSLGLIAGYGYTF.